The subject of this entry is one T cell receptor beta chain. The antigen remains undetermined. Trimming cost V 5 bases and J 4 bases, with 12 bases left between them. This CDR3 comprises 13 residues. CDR1 and CDR2 from the germline V gene are MNHNY and SVGAGI (reference sequence). Amplification used 60 Vbeta primers and 13 Jbeta primers. Only in-frame clones appear in the TCRdb table, and some are missing; sequencing was by immunoSEQ multiplex PCR. This sample yields about 160,000 clones, of which roughly 87% are seen a single time; less than 5% belongs to the top ten. These data come from a study of cytomegalovirus exposure and HLA in healthy donors. Study outcomes and limitations: Associated with HLA alleles at 0.05 false discovery rate in a later analysis were approximately 17,000 TCR beta sequences. As was reported, the HLA-A and HLA-B alleles of most subjects were accurately predicted from TCR beta sequences.

The clonotype originates from a man aged 50-59 years in good health and CMV-seropositive. J is TRBJ2-7 and V is TRBV6-6; D perhaps matches TRBD1 (5 bases). The sequenced sample was PBMCs. As DNA, the CDR3 is TGTGCCAGCAGTCCCGACAGTTATTACGAGCAGTACTTC. Amino acid sequence: CASSPDSYYEQYF.